This T cell receptor beta chain was profiled in a study of identical twins. This clonotype came up a few times. Its target is not known. General study findings and limits: The conclusions drew on cross-sectional statistical analysis instead of tracking the same donors. A partial confounding effect on zero-insertion analyses could come from invariant MAIT and iNKT cells. Out-of-frame TCR alpha sharing in monozygotic twins exceeded recombination model predictions.

One entry per CDR3 protein results from TCRdb running MiXCR on the 5' RACE reads. The sample lists under 900,000 distinct CDR3 sequences, over 9% occurring once. These sequences were also reported in another study, on yellow fever vaccine responses in identical twins.

The TCR sequence derives from a woman aged 18-29 years in good health. Sequenced sample: PBMCs.

Here the CDR3 reads CASSLGWGTGRNEQFF. The CDR3 nucleotides are TGTGCCAGCAGCTTAGGCTGGGGGACAGGGCGCAATGAGCAGTTCTTC. This chain joins TRBV11-2 and TRBJ2-1, with 9 bases matching TRBD1. V lost 1 base, J lost 6 bases, and 7 bases stayed unmatched. The CDR3 has 16 amino acids. Germline V gene sequence: CDR1 SGHAT, CDR2 FQNNGV.